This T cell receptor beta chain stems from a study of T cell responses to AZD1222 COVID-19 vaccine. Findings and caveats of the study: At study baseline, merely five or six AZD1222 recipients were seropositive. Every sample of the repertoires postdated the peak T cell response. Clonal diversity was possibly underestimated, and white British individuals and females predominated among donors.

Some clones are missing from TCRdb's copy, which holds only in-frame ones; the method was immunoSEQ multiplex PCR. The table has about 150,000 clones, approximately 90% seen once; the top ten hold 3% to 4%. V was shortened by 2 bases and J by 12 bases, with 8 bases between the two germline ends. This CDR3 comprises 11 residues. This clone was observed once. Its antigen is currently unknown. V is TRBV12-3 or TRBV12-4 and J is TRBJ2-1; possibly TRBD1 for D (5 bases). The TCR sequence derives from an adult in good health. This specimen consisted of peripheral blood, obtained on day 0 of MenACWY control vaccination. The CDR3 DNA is TGTGCCAGCAGTTTACAGGGCGGGCAGTTCTTC. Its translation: CASSLQGGQFF.